This TCR beta chain appears in the sequencing data of a study of human T cells and chemical hapten exposure. Overall study context: Readings were taken at 6 days from patch tests that had applied 0.01% DPC to the upper back.

This clonotype was seen many times. The time point: patch test 1, 2 weeks after DPC sensitization. Regarding treatment: therapeutic diphenylcyclopropenone sensitization with weekly scalp DPC. TCRdb reprocessed the RACE reads with MiXCR, giving one entry per CDR3 protein. The sample has about 380,000 distinct CDR3 sequences; about 4.8% are singletons. Between the trimmed V and J ends, which lost 5 bases and 2 bases, there was a span of 7 bases. The germline gives CDR1 SGHRS, CDR2 YFSETQ. The CDR3 has 13 residues. The V gene is TRBV5-1, the J gene TRBJ2-2; maybe TRBD2 (5 bases). The receptor was derived from a woman aged 45 to 65 with alopecia areata. Some clones in this sample may be carry-over from other donors' samples. This specimen was whole blood, taken in connection with sensitization to the hapten diphenylcyclopropenone (DPC). Here the CDR3 reads CASRADNTGELFF. The CDR3 nucleotides are TGCGCCAGCAGAGCGGACAACACCGGGGAGCTGTTTTTT. Using reference TRBV5-1 and TRBJ2-2 for the parts outside the CDR3, the full variable domain is KAGVTQTPRYLIKTRGQQVTLSCSPISGHRSVSWYQQTPGQGLQFLFEYFSETQRNKGNFPGRFSGRQFSNSRSEMNVSTLELGDSALYLCASRADNTGELFFGEGSRLTVL.